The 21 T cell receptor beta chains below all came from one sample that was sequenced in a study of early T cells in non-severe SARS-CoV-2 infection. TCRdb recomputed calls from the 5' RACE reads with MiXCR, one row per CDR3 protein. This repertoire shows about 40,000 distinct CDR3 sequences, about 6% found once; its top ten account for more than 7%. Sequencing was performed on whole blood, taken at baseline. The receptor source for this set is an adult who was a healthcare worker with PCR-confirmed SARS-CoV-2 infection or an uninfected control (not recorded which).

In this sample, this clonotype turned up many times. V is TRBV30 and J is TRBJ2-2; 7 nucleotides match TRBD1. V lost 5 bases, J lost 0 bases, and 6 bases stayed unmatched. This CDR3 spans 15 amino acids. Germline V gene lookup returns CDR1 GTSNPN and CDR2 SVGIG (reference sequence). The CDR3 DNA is TGTGCCTGGTCGTGGGGGACAGCGAACACCGGGGAGCTGTTTTTT. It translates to CAWSWGTANTGELFF.

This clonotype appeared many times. This CDR3 is CASSEFSAETQYF. The CDR3 bases are TGCGCCAGCAGTGAGTTCTCAGCAGAGACCCAGTACTTC. This chain joins TRBV10-2 and TRBJ2-5; D remains unclear. CDR1 and CDR2 (germline): WSHSY, SAAADI. V lost 1 base to trimming and J lost 4 bases, with 7 bases between them. This CDR3 is 13 amino acids long.

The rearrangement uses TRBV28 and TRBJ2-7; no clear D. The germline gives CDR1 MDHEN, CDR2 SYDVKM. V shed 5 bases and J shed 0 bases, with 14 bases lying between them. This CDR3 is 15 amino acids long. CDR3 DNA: TGTGCCAGCAGTCAAACGGGTGCTAGCTCCTACGAGCAGTACTTC. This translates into CASSQTGASSYEQYF.

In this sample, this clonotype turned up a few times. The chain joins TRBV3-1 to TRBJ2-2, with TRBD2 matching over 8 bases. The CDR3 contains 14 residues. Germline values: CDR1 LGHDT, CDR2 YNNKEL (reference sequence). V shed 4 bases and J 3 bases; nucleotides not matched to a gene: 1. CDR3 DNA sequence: TGTGCCAGCAGCCTAGCGGGATACACCGGGGAGCTGTTTTTT. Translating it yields CASSLAGYTGELFF. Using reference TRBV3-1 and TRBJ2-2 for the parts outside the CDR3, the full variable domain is DTAVSQTPKYLVTQMGNDKSIKCEQNLGHDTMYWYKQDSKKFLKIMFSYNNKELIINETVPNRFSPKSPDKAHLNLHINSLELGDSAVYFCASSLAGYTGELFFGEGSRLTVL.

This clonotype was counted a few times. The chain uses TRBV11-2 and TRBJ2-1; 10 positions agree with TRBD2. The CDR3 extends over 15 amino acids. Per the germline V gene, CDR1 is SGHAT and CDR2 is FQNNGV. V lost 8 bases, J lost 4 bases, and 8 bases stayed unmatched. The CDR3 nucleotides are TGTGCCAGCGGGTCCTGGACTAGCGGATACAATGAGCAGTTCTTC. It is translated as CASGSWTSGYNEQFF.

CDR3 residues: CATSDRTGGGEQYF. DNA of the CDR3: TGTGCCACCAGCGATCGGACAGGGGGAGGAGAGCAGTACTTC. The genes are TRBV24-1 and TRBJ2-7; 10 bases match TRBD1. V shed 7 bases, J shed 7 bases, and the junction held 9 bases outside the gene matches. Germline V gene lookup returns CDR1 KGHDR and CDR2 SFDVKD. The CDR3 contains 14 residues.

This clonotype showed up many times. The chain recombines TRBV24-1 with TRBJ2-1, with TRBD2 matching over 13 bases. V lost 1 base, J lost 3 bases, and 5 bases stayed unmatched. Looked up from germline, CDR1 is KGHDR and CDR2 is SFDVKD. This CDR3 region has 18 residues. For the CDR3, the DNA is TGTGCCACCAGTGATTTCGGGACTAGCGGGGTGAACTACAATGAGCAGTTCTTC. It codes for CATSDFGTSGVNYNEQFF.

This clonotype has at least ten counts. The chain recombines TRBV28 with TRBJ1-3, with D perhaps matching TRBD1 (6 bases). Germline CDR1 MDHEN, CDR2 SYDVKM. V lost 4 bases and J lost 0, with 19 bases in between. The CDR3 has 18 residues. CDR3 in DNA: TGTGCCAGCAGTTCACTCCGACCGGGACAAAACTCTGGAAACACCATATATTTT. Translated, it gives CASSSLRPGQNSGNTIYF. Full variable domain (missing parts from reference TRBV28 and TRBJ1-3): DVKVTQSSRYLVKRTGEKVFLECVQDMDHENMFWYRQDPGLGLRLIYFSYDVKMKEKGDIPEGYSVSREKKERFSLILESASTNQTSMYLCASSSLRPGQNSGNTIYFGEGSWLTVV.

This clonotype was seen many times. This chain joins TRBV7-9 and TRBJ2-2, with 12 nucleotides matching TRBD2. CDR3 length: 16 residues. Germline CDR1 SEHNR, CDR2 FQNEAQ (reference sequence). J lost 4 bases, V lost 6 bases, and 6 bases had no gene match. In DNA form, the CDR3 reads TGTGCCAGCAGTACACTAGCGGGGGGCCGCACCGGGGAGCTGTTTTTT. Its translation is CASSTLAGGRTGELFF.

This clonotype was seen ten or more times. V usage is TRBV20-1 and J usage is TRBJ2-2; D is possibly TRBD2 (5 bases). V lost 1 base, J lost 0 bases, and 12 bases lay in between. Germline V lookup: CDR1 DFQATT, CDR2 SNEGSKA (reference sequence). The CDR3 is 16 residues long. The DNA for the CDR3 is TGCAGTGCTAGAGTGGGCGGGCGCTCGAACACCGGGGAGCTGTTTTTT. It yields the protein CSARVGGRSNTGELFF.

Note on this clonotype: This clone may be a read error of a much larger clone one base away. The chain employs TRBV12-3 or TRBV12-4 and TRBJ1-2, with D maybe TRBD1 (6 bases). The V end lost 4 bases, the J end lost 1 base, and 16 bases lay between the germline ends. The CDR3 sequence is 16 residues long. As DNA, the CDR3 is TGTGCCAGCAGTTACACAGGGAGGGGACTTAACTATGGCTACACCTTC. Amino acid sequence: CASSYTGRGLNYGYTF.

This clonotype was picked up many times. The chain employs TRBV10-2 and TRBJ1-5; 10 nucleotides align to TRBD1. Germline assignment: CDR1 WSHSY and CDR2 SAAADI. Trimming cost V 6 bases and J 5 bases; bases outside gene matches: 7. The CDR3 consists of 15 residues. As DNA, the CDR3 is TGCGCCAGCAGGGGGACAGGGGACTTCGATCAGCCCCAGCATTTT. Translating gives CASRGTGDFDQPQHF.

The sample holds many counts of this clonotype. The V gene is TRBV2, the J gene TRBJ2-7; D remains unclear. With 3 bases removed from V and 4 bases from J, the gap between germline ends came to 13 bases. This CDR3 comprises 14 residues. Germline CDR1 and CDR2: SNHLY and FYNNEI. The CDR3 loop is CASSDLERPYEQYF. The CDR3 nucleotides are TGTGCCAGCAGTGACCTCGAGAGACCTTACGAGCAGTACTTC.

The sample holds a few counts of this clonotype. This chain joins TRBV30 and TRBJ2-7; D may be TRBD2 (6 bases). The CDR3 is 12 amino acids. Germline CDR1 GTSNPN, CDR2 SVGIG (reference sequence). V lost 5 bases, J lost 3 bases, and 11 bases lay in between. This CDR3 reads CAWRAGSYEQYF. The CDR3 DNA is TGTGCCTGGCGGGCGGGGAGCTACGAGCAGTACTTC.

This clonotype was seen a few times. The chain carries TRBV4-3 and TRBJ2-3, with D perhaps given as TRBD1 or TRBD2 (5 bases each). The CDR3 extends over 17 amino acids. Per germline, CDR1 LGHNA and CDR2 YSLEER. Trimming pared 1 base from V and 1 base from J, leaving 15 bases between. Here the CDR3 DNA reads TGCGCCAGCAGCCAAGCATTCCTTGGGGGTGGCACAGATACGCAGTATTTT. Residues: CASSQAFLGGGTDTQYF.

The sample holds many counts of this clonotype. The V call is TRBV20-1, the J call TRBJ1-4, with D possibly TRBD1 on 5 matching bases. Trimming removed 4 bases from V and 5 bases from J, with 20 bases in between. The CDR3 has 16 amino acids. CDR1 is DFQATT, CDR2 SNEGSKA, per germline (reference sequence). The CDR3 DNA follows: TGCAGTGCTAACACCCGATCGACAGTGGGGAATGAAAAACTGTTTTTT. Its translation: CSANTRSTVGNEKLFF.

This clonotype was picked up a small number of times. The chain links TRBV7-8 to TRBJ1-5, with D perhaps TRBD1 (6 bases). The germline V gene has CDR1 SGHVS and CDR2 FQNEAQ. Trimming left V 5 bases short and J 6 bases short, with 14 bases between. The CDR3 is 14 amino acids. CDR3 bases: TGTGCCAGCAGCCGCCAACAGGGATTTCAGCCCCAGCATTTT. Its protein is CASSRQQGFQPQHF. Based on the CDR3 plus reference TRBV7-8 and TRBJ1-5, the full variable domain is GAGVSQSPRYKVAKRGQDVALRCDPISGHVSLFWYQQALGQGPEFLTYFQNEAQLDKSGLPSDRFFAERPEGSVSTLKIQRTQQEDSAVYLCASSRQQGFQPQHFGDGTRLSIL.

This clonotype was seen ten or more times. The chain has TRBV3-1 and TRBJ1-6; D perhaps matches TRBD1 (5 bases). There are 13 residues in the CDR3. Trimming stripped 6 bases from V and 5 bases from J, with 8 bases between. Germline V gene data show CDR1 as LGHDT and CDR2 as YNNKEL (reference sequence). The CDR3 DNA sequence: TGTGCCAGCAGAGGGGTGGATAATTCACCCCTCCACTTT. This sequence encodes CASRGVDNSPLHF.

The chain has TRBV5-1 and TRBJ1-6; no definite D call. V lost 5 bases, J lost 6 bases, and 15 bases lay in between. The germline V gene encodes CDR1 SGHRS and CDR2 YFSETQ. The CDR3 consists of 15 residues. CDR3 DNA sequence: TGCGCCAGCAGGCAGTCCGGGGTAGGTAATTCACCCCTCCACTTT. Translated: CASRQSGVGNSPLHF.

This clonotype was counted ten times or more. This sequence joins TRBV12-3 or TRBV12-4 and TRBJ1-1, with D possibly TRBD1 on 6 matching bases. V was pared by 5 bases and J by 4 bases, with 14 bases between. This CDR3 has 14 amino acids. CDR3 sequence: CASSPGTRGTEAFF. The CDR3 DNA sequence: TGTGCCAGCAGTCCCGGGACAAGGGGCACTGAAGCTTTCTTT.

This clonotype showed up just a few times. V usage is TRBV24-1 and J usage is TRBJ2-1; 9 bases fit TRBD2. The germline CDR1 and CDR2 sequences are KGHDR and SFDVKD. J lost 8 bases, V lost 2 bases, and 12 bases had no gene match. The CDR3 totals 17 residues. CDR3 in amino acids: CATSDSARGGGAHEQFF. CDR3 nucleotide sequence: TGTGCCACCAGTGATTCAGCCCGGGGCGGGGGGGCGCATGAGCAGTTCTTC.